A single sample gave rise to the 3 T cell receptor beta chains below, sequenced in a study of T cells in women clearing cervical HPV infection. The assay was immunoSEQ multiplex PCR, and TCRdb's table has in-frame clones only and misses some. The sample spans some 28,000 clones; the ten largest clones claim roughly 17%. Sample: blood buffy coat. The receptors shown here come from a woman aged 18 to 75 with a cervical HPV16 infection that either progressed to CIN3+ or cleared (not recorded which).

The CDR3: CASSIGQGQAQYF. The part of the CDR3 DNA that was read is TGTGCCAGTAGTATTGGACAGGGCCAGGCG. The chain has TRBV19 and TRBJ2-3, with 8 positions matching TRBD1. The read ends 3 residues early relative to the CDR3; the germline J gene fills the gap. This CDR3 comprises 13 residues. Germline V gene data show CDR1 as LNHDA and CDR2 as SQIVND (reference sequence). The whole variable domain, filled in from reference TRBV19 and TRBJ2-3, reads DGGITQSPKYLFRKEGQNVTLSCEQNLNHDAMYWYRQDPGQGLRLIYYSQIVNDFQKGDIAEGYSVSREKKESFPLTVTSAQKNPTAFYLCASSIGQGQAQYFGPGTRLTVL.

Partial CDR3 DNA: TGTGCCAGCAGTTACTTTGGACAGGGGATCTACGAC. Protein: CASSYFGQGIYD. The CDR3, in full, reads CASSYFGQGIYDYTF. The rearrangement links TRBV6-2 or TRBV6-3 to TRBJ1-2; TRBD1 matches at 9 bases. The read terminates 3 residues ahead of where the CDR3 ends, so the germline J gene completes it. CDR1 and CDR2 (germline): MNHEY, SVGEGT. This CDR3 is 15 amino acids long.

A note on this clone: The CDR3 goes on 3 residues after the read ends, and that part is filled in from the germline J gene. The chain uses TRBV19 and TRBJ2-3, with TRBD2 as a possible D gene (5 bases). Germline values: CDR1 LNHDA, CDR2 SQIVND (reference sequence). This CDR3 is built from 12 residues. CDR3 in amino acids: CASSEGRETQYF. The part of the CDR3 DNA that was read is TGTGCCAGTAGCGAGGGCCGAGAGACG.